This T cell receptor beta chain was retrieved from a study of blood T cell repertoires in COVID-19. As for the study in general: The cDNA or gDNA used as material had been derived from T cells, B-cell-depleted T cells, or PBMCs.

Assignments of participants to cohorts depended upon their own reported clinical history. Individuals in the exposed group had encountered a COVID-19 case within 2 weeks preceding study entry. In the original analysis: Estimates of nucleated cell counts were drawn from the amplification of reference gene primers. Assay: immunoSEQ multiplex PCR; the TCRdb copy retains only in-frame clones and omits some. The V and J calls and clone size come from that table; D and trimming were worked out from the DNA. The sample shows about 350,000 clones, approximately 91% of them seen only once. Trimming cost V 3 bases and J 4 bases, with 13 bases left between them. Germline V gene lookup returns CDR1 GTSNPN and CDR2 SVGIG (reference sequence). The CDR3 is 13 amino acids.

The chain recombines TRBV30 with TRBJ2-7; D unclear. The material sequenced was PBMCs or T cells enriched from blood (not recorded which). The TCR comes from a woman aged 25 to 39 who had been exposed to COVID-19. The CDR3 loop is CAWSHYPHYEQYF. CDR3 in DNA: TGTGCCTGGAGCCACTACCCCCATTACGAGCAGTACTTC.